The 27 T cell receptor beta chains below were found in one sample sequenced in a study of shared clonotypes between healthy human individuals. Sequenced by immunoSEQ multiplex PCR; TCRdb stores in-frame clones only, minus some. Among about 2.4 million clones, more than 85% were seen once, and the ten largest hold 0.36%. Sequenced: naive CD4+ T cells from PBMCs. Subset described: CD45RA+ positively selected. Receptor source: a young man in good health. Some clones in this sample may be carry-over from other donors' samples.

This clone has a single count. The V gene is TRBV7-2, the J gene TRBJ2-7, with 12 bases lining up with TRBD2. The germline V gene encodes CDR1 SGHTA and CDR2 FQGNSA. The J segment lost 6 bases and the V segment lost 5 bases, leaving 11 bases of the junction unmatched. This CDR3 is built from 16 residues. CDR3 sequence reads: CASSPLGLAGGGEQYF. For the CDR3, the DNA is TGTGCCAGCAGCCCCCTGGGGCTAGCGGGAGGGGGCGAGCAGTACTTC.

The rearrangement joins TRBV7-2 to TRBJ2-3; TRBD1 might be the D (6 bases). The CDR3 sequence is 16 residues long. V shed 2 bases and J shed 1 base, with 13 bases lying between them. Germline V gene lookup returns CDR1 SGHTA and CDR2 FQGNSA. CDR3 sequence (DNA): TGTGCCAGCAGCTTACAGGGGAGCCGGGGCACAGATACGCAGTATTTT. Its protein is CASSLQGSRGTDTQYF.

In nucleotides, the CDR3 is TGTGCCAGCAGTCGCCGACAGGGTAGCAATCAGCCCCAGCATTTT. Its protein product is CASSRRQGSNQPQHF. This chain connects TRBV6-5 to TRBJ1-5; 7 nucleotides match TRBD1. Losses at the gene ends were 5 bases for V and 0 bases for J; bases not matched to a gene: 4. The CDR3 runs to 15 residues. Germline lookup yields CDR1 MNHEY and CDR2 SVGAGI.

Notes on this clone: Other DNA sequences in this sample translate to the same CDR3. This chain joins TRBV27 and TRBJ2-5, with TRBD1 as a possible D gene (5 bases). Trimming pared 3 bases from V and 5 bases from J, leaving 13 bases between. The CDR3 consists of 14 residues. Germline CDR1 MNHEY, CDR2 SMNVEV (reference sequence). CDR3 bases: TGTGCCAGCAGTTTTAGAAGGGGCCGGGAGACCCAGTACTTC. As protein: CASSFRRGRETQYF.

The CDR3 loop is CASTSEHPATNEKLFF. The CDR3, as DNA: TGTGCCAGCACCTCGGAACATCCCGCAACTAATGAAAAACTGTTTTTT. The rearrangement joins TRBV2 to TRBJ1-4, with D hard to call. This CDR3 spans 16 amino acids. Trimming pared 7 bases from V and 0 bases from J, leaving 15 bases between. Germline values: CDR1 SNHLY, CDR2 FYNNEI.

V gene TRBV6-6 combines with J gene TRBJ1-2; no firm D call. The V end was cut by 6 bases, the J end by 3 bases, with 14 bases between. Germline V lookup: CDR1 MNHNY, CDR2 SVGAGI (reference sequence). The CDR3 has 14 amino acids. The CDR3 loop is CASSPIGEDYGYTF. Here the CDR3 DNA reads TGTGCCAGCAGCCCTATCGGGGAGGACTATGGCTACACCTTC.

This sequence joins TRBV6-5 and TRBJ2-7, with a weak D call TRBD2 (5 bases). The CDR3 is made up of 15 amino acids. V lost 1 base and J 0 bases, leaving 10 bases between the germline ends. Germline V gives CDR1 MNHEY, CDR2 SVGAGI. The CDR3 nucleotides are TGTGCCAGCAGTTACTTCAGTACTAGCTCCTACGAGCAGTACTTC. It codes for CASSYFSTSSYEQYF.

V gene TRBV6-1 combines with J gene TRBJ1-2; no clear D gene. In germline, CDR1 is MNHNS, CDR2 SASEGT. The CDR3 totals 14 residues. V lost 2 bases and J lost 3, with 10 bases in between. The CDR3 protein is CASSERVADYGYTF. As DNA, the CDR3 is TGTGCCAGCAGTGAACGGGTGGCCGACTATGGCTACACCTTC.

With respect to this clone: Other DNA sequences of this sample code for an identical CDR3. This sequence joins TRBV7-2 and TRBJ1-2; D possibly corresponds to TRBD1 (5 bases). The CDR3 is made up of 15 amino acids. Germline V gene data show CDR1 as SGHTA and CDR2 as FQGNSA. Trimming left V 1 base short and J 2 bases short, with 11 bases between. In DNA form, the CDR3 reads TGTGCCAGCAGCTTAGTGGGGACGGTCAACTATGGCTACACCTTC. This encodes CASSLVGTVNYGYTF.

CDR3 nucleotides: TGTGCCAGCAGAGCGGTCCAATTTAACACTGAAGCTTTCTTT. Translation: CASRAVQFNTEAFF. This chain links TRBV6-5 with TRBJ1-1; D is unclear. The length of the CDR3 is 14 residues. Germline CDR1 and CDR2: MNHEY and SVGAGI. V lost 6 bases to trimming and J lost 2 bases, with 13 bases between them.

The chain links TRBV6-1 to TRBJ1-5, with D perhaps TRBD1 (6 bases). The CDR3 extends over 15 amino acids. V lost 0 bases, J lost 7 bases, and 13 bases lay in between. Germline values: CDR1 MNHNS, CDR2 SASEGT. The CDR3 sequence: CASSEAGTGYQPQHF. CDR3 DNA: TGTGCCAGCAGTGAAGCAGGAACAGGGTACCAGCCCCAGCATTTT.

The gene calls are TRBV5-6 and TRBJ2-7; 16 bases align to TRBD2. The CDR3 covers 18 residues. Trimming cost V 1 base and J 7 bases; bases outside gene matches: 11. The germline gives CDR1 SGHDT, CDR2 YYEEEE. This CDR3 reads CASSLPGLAGGPPREQYF. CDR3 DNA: TGTGCCAGCAGCTTGCCGGGACTAGCGGGAGGGCCGCCGCGGGAGCAGTACTTC.

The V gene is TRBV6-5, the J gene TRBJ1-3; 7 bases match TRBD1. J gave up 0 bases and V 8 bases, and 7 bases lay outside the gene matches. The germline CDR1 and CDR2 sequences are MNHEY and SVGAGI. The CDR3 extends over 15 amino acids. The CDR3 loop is CASRRGTASGNTIYF. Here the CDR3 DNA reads TGTGCCAGCCGACGAGGGACAGCCTCTGGAAACACCATATATTTT.

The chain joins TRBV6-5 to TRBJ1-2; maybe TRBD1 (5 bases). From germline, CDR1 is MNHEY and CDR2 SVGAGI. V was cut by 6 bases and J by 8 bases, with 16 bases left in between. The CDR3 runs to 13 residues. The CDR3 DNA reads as TGTGCCAGCAGGGGGACGGCAGCTAGGGGCTACACCTTC. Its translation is CASRGTAARGYTF.

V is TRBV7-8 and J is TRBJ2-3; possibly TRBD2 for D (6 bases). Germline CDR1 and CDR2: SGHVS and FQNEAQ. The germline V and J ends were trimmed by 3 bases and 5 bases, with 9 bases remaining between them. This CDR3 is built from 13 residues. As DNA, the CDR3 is TGTGCCAGCAGCTTCGGGGGTCTAGATACGCAGTATTTT. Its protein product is CASSFGGLDTQYF.

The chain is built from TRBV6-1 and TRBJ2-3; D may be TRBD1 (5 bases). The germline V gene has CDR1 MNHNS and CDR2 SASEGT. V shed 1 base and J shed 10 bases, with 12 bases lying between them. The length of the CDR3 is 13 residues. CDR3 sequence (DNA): TGTGCCAGCAGTGAAGTCTCGACAGTAGCGCAGTATTTT. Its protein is CASSEVSTVAQYF.

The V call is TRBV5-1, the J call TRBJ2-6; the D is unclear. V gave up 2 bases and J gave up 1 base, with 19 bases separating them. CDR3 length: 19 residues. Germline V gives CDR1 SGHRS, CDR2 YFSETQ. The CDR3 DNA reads TGCGCCAGCAGCTTAGGGAATCTCGTCCCCGATTCTGGGGCCAACGTCCTGACTTTC. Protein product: CASSLGNLVPDSGANVLTF.

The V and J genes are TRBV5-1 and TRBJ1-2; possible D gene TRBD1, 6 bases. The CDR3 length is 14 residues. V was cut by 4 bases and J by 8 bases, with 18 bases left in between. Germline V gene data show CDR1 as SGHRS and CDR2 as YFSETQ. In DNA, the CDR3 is TGCGCCAGCAGCGTCCGGGACATCTCCGTGGGCTACACCTTC. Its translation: CASSVRDISVGYTF.

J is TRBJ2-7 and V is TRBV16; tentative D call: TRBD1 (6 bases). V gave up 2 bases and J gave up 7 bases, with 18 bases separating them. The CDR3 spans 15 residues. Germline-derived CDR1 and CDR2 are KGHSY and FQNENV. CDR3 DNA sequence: TGTGCCAGCAGCCAACTCTCGACAGGCCAGAGGGAGCAGTACTTC. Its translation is CASSQLSTGQREQYF. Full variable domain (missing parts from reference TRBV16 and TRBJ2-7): GEEVAQTPKHLVRGEGQKAKLYCAPIKGHSYVFWYQQVLKNEFKFLISFQNENVFDETGMPKERFSAKCLPNSPCSLEIQATKLEDSAVYFCASSQLSTGQREQYFGPGTRLTVT.

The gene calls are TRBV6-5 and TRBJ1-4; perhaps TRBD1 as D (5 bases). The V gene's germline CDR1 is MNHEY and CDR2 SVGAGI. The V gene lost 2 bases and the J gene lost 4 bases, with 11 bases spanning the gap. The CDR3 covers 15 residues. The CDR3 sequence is CASSYGDLGNEKLFF. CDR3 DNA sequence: TGTGCCAGCAGTTACGGGGACCTGGGTAATGAAAAACTGTTTTTT.

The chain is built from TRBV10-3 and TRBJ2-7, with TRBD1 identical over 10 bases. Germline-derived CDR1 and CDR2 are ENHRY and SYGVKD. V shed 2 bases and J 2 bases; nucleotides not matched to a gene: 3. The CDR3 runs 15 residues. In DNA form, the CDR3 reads TGTGCCATCAGTGAGCGCGGACAGGGGGCCTACGAGCAGTACTTC. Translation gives CAISERGQGAYEQYF.

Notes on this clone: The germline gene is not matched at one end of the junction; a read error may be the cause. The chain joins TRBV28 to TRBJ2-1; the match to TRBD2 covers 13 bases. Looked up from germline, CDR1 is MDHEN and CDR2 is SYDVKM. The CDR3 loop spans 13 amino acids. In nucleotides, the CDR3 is TGCCGGACTAGCGGGAGCTCCTACAATGAGCAGTTCTTC. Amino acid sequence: CRTSGSSYNEQFF.

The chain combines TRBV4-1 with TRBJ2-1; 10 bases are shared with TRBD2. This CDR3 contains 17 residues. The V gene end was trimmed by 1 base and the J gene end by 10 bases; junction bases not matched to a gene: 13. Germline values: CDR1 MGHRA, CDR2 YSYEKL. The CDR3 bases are TGCGCCAGCAGCCAAGGGCTCGGACTAGCGGACCTCAGGGAGCAGTTCTTC. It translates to CASSQGLGLADLREQFF.

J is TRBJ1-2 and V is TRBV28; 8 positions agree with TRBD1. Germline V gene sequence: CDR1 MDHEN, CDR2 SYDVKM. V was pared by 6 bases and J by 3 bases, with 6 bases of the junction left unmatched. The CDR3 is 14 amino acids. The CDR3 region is CASSPRGRDYGYTF. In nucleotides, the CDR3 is TGTGCCAGCAGCCCCAGGGGGCGCGACTATGGCTACACCTTC.

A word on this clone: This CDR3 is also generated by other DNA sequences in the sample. The CDR3 loop is CASSFSQETQYF. The DNA for the CDR3 is TGCGCCAGCAGCTTTAGCCAAGAGACCCAGTACTTC. The rearrangement links TRBV5-1 to TRBJ2-5; D not resolved. V was trimmed by 2 bases and J by 1 base, leaving 3 bases between them. CDR1 and CDR2 from the germline V gene are SGHRS and YFSETQ. CDR3 size: 12 residues.

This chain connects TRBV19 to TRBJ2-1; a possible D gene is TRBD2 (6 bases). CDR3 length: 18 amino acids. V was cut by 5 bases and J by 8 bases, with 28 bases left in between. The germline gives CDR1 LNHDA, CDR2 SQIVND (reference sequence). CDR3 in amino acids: CASSSGLPRSSYGDEQFF. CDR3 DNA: TGTGCCAGTAGTTCTGGACTACCCCGGTCTTCCTACGGAGATGAGCAGTTCTTC.

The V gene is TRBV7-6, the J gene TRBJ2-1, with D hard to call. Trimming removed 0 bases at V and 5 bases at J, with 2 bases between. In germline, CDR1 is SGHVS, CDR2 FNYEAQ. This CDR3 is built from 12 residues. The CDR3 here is CASSLADNEQFF. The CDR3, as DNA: TGTGCCAGCAGCTTAGCGGACAATGAGCAGTTCTTC.